The T cell receptor (beta chain) under discussion was sequenced for a study of tumor-infiltrating lymphocytes in localized non-small cell lung cancer. Study summary: From each patient, both tumor and uninvolved lung, non-adjacent to tumor, were sampled.

V was shortened by 0 bases and J by 4 bases, with 9 bases between the two germline ends. CDR3 length: 14 amino acids. CDR1 is PRHDT and CDR2 is FYEKMQ in the germline V gene (reference sequence). General study results and limits: IM1 and IM2 tumors showed no difference in T-cell fraction. Available tissue quantity limited TCR sequencing to a patient subset.

Points on this clone: Its cognate antigen is unknown.

The data were produced by immunoSEQ multiplex PCR, yet TCRdb's version contains in-frame clones alone and is incomplete. The data hold some 8,000 clones, with over 70% observed a single time. This chain joins TRBV13 and TRBJ1-1; D gene uncertain. This receptor was identified in a human donor with non-small cell lung cancer. Sequenced material: uninvolved lung tissue not adjacent to the tumor. CDR3 loop: CASSLGDVGTEAFF. As DNA, the CDR3 is TGTGCCAGCAGCTTAGGCGATGTGGGCACTGAAGCTTTCTTT.